This T cell receptor beta chain came from a study of T cell responses to AZD1222 COVID-19 vaccine. Overall study findings and caveats: It was only after the peak T cell response that any repertoires were sampled.

This CDR3 comprises 14 residues. The J segment lost 4 bases and the V segment lost 7 bases, leaving 8 bases of the junction unmatched. Germline V gene lookup returns CDR1 MDHEN and CDR2 SYDVKM. Repertoires were generated with immunoSEQ multiplex PCR, while TCRdb's copy carries only in-frame clones and drops some. The sample lists around 65,000 clones; roughly four fifths were seen once. This clone was detected only once. Its antigen is unknown. The origin of this receptor is an adult who received the AZD1222 COVID-19 vaccine. The specimen was peripheral blood, collected 28 days after the second AZD1222 dose. The chain carries TRBV28 and TRBJ2-7; 9 bases fit TRBD2. CDR3 loop: CASTSGRIPYEQYF. Here the CDR3 DNA reads TGTGCCAGCACGAGCGGGAGGATCCCTTACGAGCAGTACTTC.